This record looks at one T cell receptor beta chain sequence and its context. This record belongs to a study of blood T cell repertoires in COVID-19. Study as a whole: COVID-19 samples collected from the United States, Italy and Spain covered acute and convalescent phases. PBMCs, B-cell-depleted T cells, or T cells were the source of the cDNA or gDNA that made up the material.

In germline, CDR1 is GTSNPN, CDR2 SVGIG (reference sequence). With 2 bases removed from V and 1 base from J, the gap between germline ends came to 6 bases. The CDR3 extends over 14 amino acids. In the study's own analysis: Estimation of nucleated cell counts relied on the amplification of reference gene primers. Libraries were prepared by immunoSEQ multiplex PCR; TCRdb keeps only in-frame clonotypes and omits some of them. V, J and clone size reflect that table, while D and trimming were determined from the DNA. The repertoire holds around 70,000 clones, with around 90% as singletons. The TCR sequence derives from a man aged 50 or older with acute or convalescent COVID-19. Material for sequencing was peripheral blood. The chain has TRBV30 and TRBJ2-6, with D possibly being TRBD1 (5 bases). CDR3 protein: CAWSQGSGANVLTF. As DNA, the CDR3 is TGTGCCTGGAGTCAGGGTTCTGGGGCCAACGTCCTGACTTTC.